This T cell receptor (beta chain) derives from a study of cytomegalovirus exposure and HLA in healthy donors. Study conclusions and caveats: Among TCR beta chains, those listed as cytomegalovirus-associated numbered about 150. Reportedly, cytomegalovirus status was diagnosed with high sensitivity and specificity.

Generated by immunoSEQ multiplex PCR, the TCRdb table keeps only in-frame clones and is missing some. The table has roughly 170,000 clones, 65% to 85% seen once. A word on this clone: Its antigen is currently unknown.

The sequence was collected from a young woman in good health and CMV-seropositive. The sample taken for sequencing was PBMCs.

Here the CDR3 DNA reads TGTGCCAGCAGCGTCACACATAGCAATCAGCCCCAGCATTTT. Translated: CASSVTHSNQPQHF. The J gene is TRBJ1-5, the V gene TRBV6-1; D ambiguous. Germline assignment: CDR1 MNHNS and CDR2 SASEGT. V lost 6 bases and J 0 bases, leaving 9 bases between the germline ends. The length of the CDR3 is 14 residues.